The 10 T cell receptor beta chains presented below share a single source sample, sequenced in a study of T cell clones after liver transplantation (dated by TCRdb to between 2018 and 2021). Library preparation was by the immunoSEQ multiplex PCR assay. TCRdb took over this immuneACCESS table, retaining in-frame rearrangements with V and J assigned. Such tables are incomplete; in checked studies, under half of the missing clones stem from an unresolved V gene, and the remainder is unexplained. The sample yields over 50,000 clones; around 85% were counted once. Roughly 8.1% of the sample belongs to the ten largest clones. Per the publication, the time point label means: pre-transplant. The input for sequencing was CD4+ T cells from blood, taken before liver transplant. These receptor sequences come from a human donor who received a liver transplant.

The chain carries TRBV7-2 and TRBJ1-6, with D unclear. Germline V CDR1 and CDR2: SGHTA, FQGNSA. Trimming stripped 3 bases from V and 7 bases from J, with 13 bases between. This CDR3 contains 15 residues. The CDR3 spells CASSFAGPPNSPLHF. In DNA, the CDR3 is TGTGCCAGCAGCTTTGCCGGGCCACCGAATTCACCCCTCCACTTT.

The rearrangement links TRBV15 to TRBJ2-7, with 7 bases aligning to TRBD2. V lost 5 bases to trimming and J lost 4 bases; unmatched junction nucleotides: 11. CDR1 LNHNV and CDR2 YYDKDF come from the germline V gene (reference sequence). The CDR3 is made up of 15 amino acids. The CDR3 nucleotides are TGTGCCACCAGCCCCTGGGCAGCGGGGCAGTACGAGCAGTACTTC. Protein sequence: CATSPWAAGQYEQYF.

CDR3 nucleotides: TGTGCCAGCAGCCCAGCCGGGGAGACCCAGTACTTC. It specifies CASSPAGETQYF. The chain carries TRBV7-6 and TRBJ2-5, with no clear D. There are 12 residues in the CDR3. The germline CDR1 and CDR2 sequences are SGHVS and FNYEAQ. V lost 5 bases, J lost 5 bases, and 9 bases lay in between. Full variable domain (missing parts from reference TRBV7-6 and TRBJ2-5): GAGVSQSPRYKVTKRGQDVALRCDPISGHVSLYWYRQALGQGPEFLTYFNYEAQQDKSGLPNDRFSAERPEGSISTLTIQRTEQRDSAMYRCASSPAGETQYFGPGTRLLVL.

This clone occurred a few times. The V call is TRBV6-1, the J call TRBJ1-6; D is uncertain. The CDR3 length is 14 residues. The V gene's germline CDR1 is MNHNS and CDR2 SASEGT. V shed 7 bases and J shed 6 bases, with 13 bases lying between them. The CDR3 bases are TGTGCCAGCACCACCGGACTGAGTAATTCACCCCTCCACTTT. It yields the protein CASTTGLSNSPLHF.

This chain joins TRBV7-3 and TRBJ2-2; no definite D call. Per germline, CDR1 SGHTA and CDR2 FQGTGA. CDR3 length equals 14 residues. V lost 0 bases, J lost 0 bases, and 2 bases lay in between. CDR3 DNA: TGTGCCAGCAGCTTAACGGCGAACACCGGGGAGCTGTTTTTT. Protein product: CASSLTANTGELFF.

The chain links TRBV27 to TRBJ2-1; D might be TRBD2 (6 bases). Trimming took off 0 bases at V and 8 bases at J, with 17 bases between the two ends. CDR1 is MNHEY and CDR2 is SMNVEV in the germline V gene (reference sequence). CDR3 length: 16 amino acids. The CDR3 loop is CASSLSWDSIPHEQFF. The CDR3 DNA follows: TGTGCCAGCAGTTTATCTTGGGACTCCATCCCCCATGAGCAGTTCTTC.

The CDR3, as DNA: TGCGCCAGCAGCTTTGAAGCGGGAGGGGGCGAGCAGTACTTC. Encoded protein: CASSFEAGGGEQYF. The rearrangement links TRBV5-1 to TRBJ2-7; 10 positions agree with TRBD2. CDR3 size: 14 residues. J lost 6 bases, V lost 2 bases, and 5 bases had no gene match. The germline CDR1 and CDR2 sequences are SGHRS and YFSETQ.

The CDR3 coding sequence is TGTGCCAGCAGCTTAGCGGGGGGCCCTAGTCAGCCCCAGCATTTT. Translated: CASSLAGGPSQPQHF. The V gene is TRBV7-2, the J gene TRBJ1-5, with a possible D match to TRBD1 (6 bases). The V and J ends lost 0 bases and 6 bases respectively, with 12 bases between them. CDR3 size: 15 residues. Germline V lookup: CDR1 SGHTA, CDR2 FQGNSA.

The chain is built from TRBV28 and TRBJ2-7; 9 nucleotides line up with TRBD2. The J segment lost 2 bases and the V segment lost 6 bases, leaving 8 bases of the junction unmatched. The germline gives CDR1 MDHEN, CDR2 SYDVKM. CDR3 length: 15 residues. CDR3 nucleotides: TGTGCCAGCAGCCTTGGGCCTAGCGGGGCCTACGAGCAGTACTTC. Translated, it gives CASSLGPSGAYEQYF.

J is TRBJ2-7 and V is TRBV9, with TRBD2 matching 8 bases. CDR1 and CDR2 (germline): SGDLS, YYNGEE. V gave up 2 bases and J gave up 0 bases; unmatched junction bases: 4. This CDR3 contains 15 residues. In DNA, the CDR3 is TGTGCCAGCAGCGTGAGAAGCGGGAGCTCCTACGAGCAGTACTTC. The encoded protein is CASSVRSGSSYEQYF.